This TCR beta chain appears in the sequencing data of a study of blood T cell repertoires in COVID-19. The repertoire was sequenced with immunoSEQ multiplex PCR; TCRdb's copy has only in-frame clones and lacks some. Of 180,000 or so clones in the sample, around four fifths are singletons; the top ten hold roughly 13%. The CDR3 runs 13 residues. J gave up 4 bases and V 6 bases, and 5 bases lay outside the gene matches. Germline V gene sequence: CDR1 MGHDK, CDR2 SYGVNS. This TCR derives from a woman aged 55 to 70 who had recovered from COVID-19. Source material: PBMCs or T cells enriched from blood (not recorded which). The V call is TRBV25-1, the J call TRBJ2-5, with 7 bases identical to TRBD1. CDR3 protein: CASSLDRVETQYF. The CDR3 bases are TGTGCCAGCAGCTTAGACAGGGTAGAGACCCAGTACTTC. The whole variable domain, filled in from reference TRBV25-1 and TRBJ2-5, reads EADIYQTPRYLVIGTGKKITLECSQTMGHDKMYWYQQDPGMELHLIHYSYGVNSTEKGDLSSESTVSRIRTEHFPLTLESARPSHTSQYLCASSLDRVETQYFGPGTRLLVL.